This T cell receptor (beta chain) emerged from a study of T cell responses to AZD1222 COVID-19 vaccine. Findings of the study overall: Only a handful of AZD1222 recipients tested seropositive at baseline. Reportedly, nearly half the spike-specific TCRs target unmutated variant regions.

TCRdb's copy holds only in-frame clones and misses some; the assay was immunoSEQ multiplex PCR. The sample shows 150,000 or so clones, more than 85% of them seen only once. In its sample, this clone was seen a few times. Its cognate antigen is unknown. The sample carries other DNA sequences with the same CDR3. This CDR3 is built from 14 residues. CDR1 and CDR2 (germline): MRHNA, SNTAGT. V shed 0 bases and J shed 4 bases, with 8 bases lying between them. The specimen comprised peripheral blood, sampled after recovery from COVID-19. J is TRBJ2-3 and V is TRBV6-4; maybe TRBD1 (6 bases). This receptor was identified in an adult who had recovered from COVID-19. CDR3: CASSDSQGADTQYF. The CDR3 DNA follows: TGTGCCAGCAGTGACTCACAGGGCGCAGATACGCAGTATTTT.